This T cell receptor beta chain was captured by sequencing in a study of beta chain features in type 1 diabetes. About the study: Patients looked much like healthy donors when it came to age, gender and cell yields. Examination covered around 100 million sorted cells spanning all samples.

Turning to this clone: The antigen remains undetermined.

V was pared by 1 base and J by 5 bases, with 10 bases between. The CDR3 contains 14 residues. The V gene's germline CDR1 is SGHRS and CDR2 YFSETQ. Study-wide results and caveats: In every one of the four CD4+ subsets, TCRB CDR3s were moderately but significantly shorter in Type 1 diabetes patients.

Each sorted population was over 98% pure. Reverse transcription of all isolated RNA meant that expressed TCRB transcripts were sequenced. The repertoire was sequenced with immunoSEQ multiplex PCR; TCRdb's copy has only in-frame clones and lacks some. The table includes approximately 260,000 clones, roughly 22% detected once. Sequencing was performed on naive CD4+ T cells from blood. The V and J genes are TRBV5-1 and TRBJ2-1, with D possibly being TRBD2 (5 bases). This clonotype was sampled from a middle-aged woman with type 1 diabetes. This CDR3 reads CASSLPGINNEQFF. The CDR3 region has the DNA TGCGCCAGCAGCTTGCCCGGGATTAACAATGAGCAGTTCTTC.